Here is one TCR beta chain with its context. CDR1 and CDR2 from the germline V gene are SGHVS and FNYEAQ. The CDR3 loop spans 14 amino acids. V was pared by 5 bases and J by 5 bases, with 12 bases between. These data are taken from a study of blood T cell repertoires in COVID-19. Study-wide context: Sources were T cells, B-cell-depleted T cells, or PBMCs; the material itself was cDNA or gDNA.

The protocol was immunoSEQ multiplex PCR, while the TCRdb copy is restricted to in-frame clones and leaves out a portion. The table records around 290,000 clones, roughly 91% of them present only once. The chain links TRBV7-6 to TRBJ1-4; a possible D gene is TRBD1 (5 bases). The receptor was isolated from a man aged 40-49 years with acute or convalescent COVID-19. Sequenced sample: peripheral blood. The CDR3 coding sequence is TGTGCCAGCAGCCAGGGTAACGGGAATGAAAAACTGTTTTTT. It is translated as CASSQGNGNEKLFF.